What follows is one T cell receptor beta chain and its context. The antigen remains unidentified. Assay used: immunoSEQ multiplex PCR; TCRdb lists only in-frame clones, some missing. The sample contains some 60,000 clones, around 96% of which appear only once. The sample comes from a study of cytomegalovirus exposure and HLA in healthy donors. General study findings and limits: Overall, under 200 TCR beta chains were annotated as cytomegalovirus-associated.

This CDR3 spans 14 amino acids. The V gene's germline CDR1 is SGHNT and CDR2 YYREEE (reference sequence). V gave up 10 bases and J gave up 0 bases; unmatched junction bases: 10. The gene calls are TRBV5-4 and TRBJ2-7; 7 bases are a match to TRBD2. The specimen was PBMCs. The TCR originated in a man aged 18 to 29 in good health and CMV-seronegative. This CDR3 reads CAGKRDGSSYEQYF. DNA for the CDR3: TGTGCCGGAAAGCGGGACGGCAGCTCCTACGAGCAGTACTTC.